This is a list of T cell receptor beta chains from one sample in a study of cytomegalovirus exposure and HLA in healthy donors. The repertoire was sequenced with immunoSEQ multiplex PCR; TCRdb's copy has only in-frame clones and lacks some. The table includes 150,000 or so clones, roughly 80% detected once. The sequencing sample was made of PBMCs. These receptors originate from a middle-aged woman in good health and CMV-seronegative. Both conserved end residues are part of each CDR3. The D gene is left open where the match is weak. For some rows the clone size is stated as once, few or many, or as a class when expanded; others skip it.

clone size,J gene,V gene,D gene,CDR3 protein,CDR3 DNA
once,TRBJ2-5,TRBV5-1,TRBD2,CASSLLAGNQETQYF,TGCGCCAGCAGCTTGTTAGCGGGGAACCAAGAGACCCAGTACTTC
NA,TRBJ2-7,TRBV10-3,TRBD2,CAISASTSGIYEQYF,TGTGCCATCAGTGCGTCGACTAGCGGGATCTACGAGCAGTACTTC
NA,TRBJ2-1,TRBV7-9,TRBD2,CASSFSGGALGEQFF,TGTGCCAGCAGCTTCAGCGGGGGGGCCTTAGGTGAGCAGTTCTTC
NA,TRBJ2-1,TRBV5-5,TRBD2,CASRPTSGRSDEQFF,TGTGCCAGCAGGCCCACTAGCGGGAGATCTGATGAGCAGTTCTTC
once,TRBJ1-4,TRBV28,NA,CASSFVGGTNEKLFF,TGTGCCAGCAGTTTTGTCGGGGGTACTAATGAAAAACTGTTTTTT
NA,TRBJ2-2,TRBV9,TRBD1,CASSVGWTGVRTGELFF,TGTGCCAGCAGCGTAGGATGGACAGGGGTTCGGACCGGGGAGCTGTTTTTT
NA,TRBJ2-3,TRBV7-2,TRBD2,CAVRAGSTDTQYF,TGTGCCGTCAGAGCGGGGAGCACAGATACGCAGTATTTT
few,TRBJ1-6,TRBV5-6,NA,CASSSGERAPLHF,TGTGCCAGCAGCTCAGGGGAACGGGCACCCCTCCACTTT
NA,TRBJ2-7,TRBV5-1,TRBD2,CASSLGVSGFYEQYF,TGCGCCAGCAGCTTGGGGGTTAGCGGGTTCTACGAGCAGTACTTC
NA,TRBJ2-1,TRBV11-2,TRBD2,CASSLKLGLAGPYNEQFF,TGTGCCAGCAGCTTAAAGCTAGGACTAGCGGGACCCTACAATGAGCAGTTCTTC
NA,TRBJ2-5,TRBV2,NA,CASIFEEKETQYF,TGTGCCAGCATATTTGAAGAGAAGGAGACCCAGTACTTC
NA,TRBJ2-7,TRBV5-5,NA,CASSLGNGYEQYF,TGTGCCAGCAGCTTGGGGAACGGGTACGAGCAGTACTTC
NA,TRBJ1-1,TRBV27,TRBD1,CASSTGGTEAFF,TGTGCCAGCAGTACAGGGGGGACTGAAGCTTTCTTT
NA,TRBJ1-5,TRBV6-5,NA,CASRLAGESDQPQHF,TGTGCCAGCAGGTTGGCGGGGGAGTCCGATCAGCCCCAGCATTTT
NA,TRBJ2-1,TRBV7-3,NA,CASGRGRSNEQFF,TGTGCCAGCGGCCGGGGTCGGAGCAATGAGCAGTTCTTC
NA,TRBJ1-5,TRBV5-8,NA,CASSIRGFGNQPQHF,TGTGCCAGCAGCATAAGGGGTTTTGGTAATCAGCCCCAGCATTTT
NA,TRBJ1-2,TRBV29-1,TRBD1,CSVGDRGYGYTF,TGCAGCGTTGGGGACAGGGGATATGGCTACACCTTC
NA,TRBJ2-7,TRBV20-1,NA,CSATAGYEQYF,TGCAGTGCTACCGCAGGGTATGAGCAGTACTTC
NA,TRBJ2-1,TRBV2,TRBD2,CASSRTSGGPGEQFF,TGTGCCAGCAGTCGGACTAGCGGGGGGCCAGGGGAGCAGTTCTTC
NA,TRBJ2-3,TRBV27,TRBD2,CASSPLAGVTDTQYF,TGTGCCAGCAGTCCACTAGCGGGAGTAACAGATACGCAGTATTTT
few,TRBJ1-5,TRBV18,TRBD1,CASSPNRGNQPQHF,TGTGCCAGCTCACCGAACAGGGGAAATCAGCCCCAGCATTTT
NA,TRBJ1-4,TRBV19,TRBD1,CASSISPGGAEKLFF,TGTGCCAGTAGTATTTCTCCAGGGGGCGCAGAAAAACTGTTTTTT
NA,TRBJ1-1,TRBV11-1,NA,CASSFRGWNTEAFF,TGTGCCAGCAGCTTCAGGGGCTGGAACACTGAAGCTTTCTTT
NA,TRBJ1-3,TRBV6-1,NA,CASTPTGNTIYF,TGTGCCAGCACCCCGACAGGAAACACCATATATTTT
once,TRBJ2-5,TRBV2,TRBD2,CASSVASGGETQYF,TGTGCCAGCAGTGTGGCTTCCGGGGGGGAGACCCAGTACTTC
NA,TRBJ2-5,TRBV19,NA,CASSFGAGPQETQYF,TGTGCCAGTAGTTTTGGGGCAGGGCCACAAGAGACCCAGTACTTC
few,TRBJ1-6,TRBV30,NA,CAWHAGRNSPLHF,TGTGCCTGGCACGCGGGGAGGAATTCACCCCTCCACTTT
NA,TRBJ2-7,TRBV18,NA,CASSPAGAYEQYF,TGTGCCAGCTCACCAGCAGGTGCCTACGAGCAGTACTTC
NA,TRBJ2-6,TRBV29-1,NA,CSGLAAGANGLTF,TGCAGCGGATTAGCAGCTGGGGCCAACGGCCTGACTTTC
NA,TRBJ2-7,TRBV9,TRBD2,CASSLAGGDEQYF,TGTGCCAGCAGCCTAGCGGGGGGCGACGAGCAGTACTTC
NA,TRBJ1-5,TRBV7-3,NA,CASTEWGGNQPQHF,TGTGCCAGCACGGAGTGGGGAGGTAATCAGCCCCAGCATTTT
NA,TRBJ1-4,TRBV19,NA,CATQAGEGTNEKLFF,TGTGCCACCCAAGCAGGGGAAGGAACTAATGAAAAACTGTTTTTT
once,TRBJ2-7,TRBV7-2,NA,CASSLAGRGTSYEQYF,TGTGCCAGCAGCTTGGCGGGGCGGGGAACCTCCTACGAGCAGTACTTC
NA,TRBJ2-5,TRBV7-9,TRBD1,CASSDRGRWETQYF,TGTGCCAGCAGTGACAGGGGGCGATGGGAGACCCAGTACTTC
NA,TRBJ2-1,TRBV19,NA,CASSMVGTPVSQFF,TGTGCCAGTAGTATGGTTGGGACACCGGTATCGCAGTTCTTC
NA,TRBJ2-6,TRBV11-2,NA,CASSLGSGYTGANVLTF,TGTGCCAGCAGCTTAGGGTCAGGGTATACTGGGGCCAACGTCCTGACTTTC
NA,TRBJ1-2,TRBV7-9,TRBD1,CASSSRQGTITTDISGYTF,TGTGCCAGCAGCTCGCGACAGGGGACAATCACGACCGATATATCTGGCTACACCTTC
NA,TRBJ2-5,TRBV5-4,NA,CASSLASSWKTQYF,TGTGCCAGCAGCTTGGCGTCTAGCTGGAAGACCCAGTACTTC
NA,TRBJ2-1,TRBV9,TRBD2,CASSVKGVAGVPGNEQFF,TGTGCCAGCAGCGTAAAGGGGGTAGCGGGGGTCCCGGGTAATGAGCAGTTCTTC
few,TRBJ1-2,TRBV10-3,NA,CAISGSYGYTF,TGTGCCATCAGCGGGTCTTATGGCTACACCTTC
NA,TRBJ1-3,TRBV5-1,TRBD1,CASSRTDRNTGPIYF,TGCGCCAGCAGCAGGACGGACAGGAATACCGGGCCCATATATTTT
few,TRBJ2-4,TRBV9,NA,CASSAQDSRLAKNSQYF,TGTGCCAGCAGCGCCCAGGACAGCCGTCTAGCCAAAAACAGTCAGTACTTC
few,TRBJ2-5,TRBV20-1,NA,CSASGETQYF,TGCAGTGCTAGCGGAGAGACCCAGTACTTC
few,TRBJ2-6,TRBV9,NA,CASSLRLSGANGLTF,TGTGCCAGCAGCCTACGCCTGTCTGGGGCCAACGGCCTGACTTTC
few,TRBJ1-1,TRBV19,TRBD1,CASSVQGDTEAFF,TGTGCCAGTAGTGTACAGGGGGACACTGAAGCTTTCTTT
NA,TRBJ2-7,TRBV11-2,NA,CASSLPNTKTYEQYF,TGTGCCAGCAGCTTACCGAACACCAAAACCTACGAGCAGTACTTC
NA,TRBJ2-1,TRBV19,NA,CASSIGGEPIYNEQFF,TGTGCCAGTAGTATAGGGGGGGAGCCCATCTACAATGAGCAGTTCTTC
NA,TRBJ2-1,TRBV19,TRBD1,CASSLQGVSYNEQFF,TGTGCCAGTAGCCTACAGGGGGTCTCCTACAATGAGCAGTTCTTC
NA,TRBJ1-1,TRBV6-5,TRBD1,CASSSGQWTEAFF,TGTGCCAGCAGTTCGGGACAGTGGACTGAAGCTTTCTTT
NA,TRBJ2-1,TRBV29-1,TRBD2,CSVGTSGNNEQFF,TGCAGCGTTGGGACTAGCGGGAACAATGAGCAGTTCTTC
NA,TRBJ2-7,TRBV5-1,NA,CASSFEGPYEQYF,TGCGCCAGCAGCTTTGAGGGCCCCTACGAGCAGTACTTC
NA,TRBJ1-5,TRBV28,NA,CASSQLQYGSQPQHF,TGTGCCAGCAGTCAACTACAATACGGGAGTCAGCCCCAGCATTTT
NA,TRBJ1-1,TRBV7-8,NA,CASSLEGRNTEAFF,TGTGCCAGCAGCTTGGAGGGCAGGAACACTGAAGCTTTCTTT
NA,TRBJ1-3,TRBV4-1,NA,CASSPTWAAGSGNTIYF,TGCGCCAGCAGCCCCACTTGGGCAGCAGGCTCTGGAAACACCATATATTTT
NA,TRBJ2-7,TRBV5-1,NA,CASSLHRAYEQYF,TGCGCCAGCAGCTTGCACAGGGCCTACGAGCAGTACTTC
NA,TRBJ2-2,TRBV9,NA,CASSPGHLELFF,TGTGCCAGCAGCCCTGGCCACCTCGAGCTGTTTTTT